The clone carrying this TCR beta chain was recorded at least ten times. Its antigen remains unknown. This specimen belongs to a study of T cells in Graves' hyperthyroidism and ophthalmopathy. The study's findings and limits: Ophthalmopathy cases were set apart from stable hyperthyroidism by a 13 V-J model.

The CDR3 runs to 16 residues. CDR1 LNHDA and CDR2 SQIVND come from the germline V gene (reference sequence). J was trimmed by 0 bases and V by 5 bases; bases with no gene match: 9. The investigators amplified TCR beta CDR3 regions from RNA transcripts. During a first-round RT-PCR of the TCR CDR3, the HTBI primer set was used. TCRdb re-called the multiplex PCR reads through MiXCR, storing one row per CDR3 protein. The table records about 260,000 distinct CDR3 sequences, about 17% of them present only once. The material sequenced was blood. The chain links TRBV19 to TRBJ1-2; 7 nucleotides agree with TRBD1. The sequence was obtained from a woman in her late teens or twenties with Graves' ophthalmopathy. The CDR3 nucleotides are TGTGCCAGTAGTCCTCATGGGACAGTTCCTAACTATGGCTACACCTTC. It is translated as CASSPHGTVPNYGYTF.